This T cell receptor (beta chain) was found in a study of T-cell reconstitution after alpha-beta-depleted transplantation in children. Study results and limitations: There were some patients whose high TCRbeta diversity at day 60 came from surviving recipient T cells and thymic progenitors. After one year, T-cell counts and TCRbeta diversity mostly came from new T cells.

V lost 2 bases to trimming and J lost 6 bases; unmatched junction nucleotides: 14. Germline V gene data show CDR1 as ENHRY and CDR2 as SYGVKD. The CDR3 runs 18 residues. About this clonotype: Its matching antigen is unknown.

TCRbeta library construction was performed incorporating unique molecular identifiers. TCRdb fed the PCR reads into MiXCR, producing one record per CDR3 protein. Here the sample spans about 980,000 distinct CDR3 sequences, under 30% being singletons. The sequence came from a boy under two years old who had a stem cell transplant for SCID, so the T cells may come from the graft donor. The chain joins TRBV10-3 to TRBJ1-3; 9 bases map to TRBD1. Sequencing used PBMCs, mostly from graft donor cells, obtained 360 days after TCRalphabeta/CD19-depleted stem cell transplant. CDR3 bases: TGTGCCATCAGTGAGCCTTCCCCGGGACAGGGCAGACCAAACACCATATATTTT. This translates into CAISEPSPGQGRPNTIYF.